The 5 T cell receptor beta chains listed next were all sequenced from one sample in a study of neoadjuvant anti-PD-1 for oral cavity cancer. Time point reported: after neoadjuvant nivolumab, at surgical resection. The protocol was immunoSEQ multiplex PCR, while the TCRdb copy is restricted to in-frame clones and leaves out a portion. The sample lists 9,600 or so clones, about 70% occurring once. The sample consisted of PBMCs, taken after nivolumab (anti-PD-1) treatment. Receptor source: a person aged 40 to 85 with oral cavity squamous cell carcinoma.

This clone was seen only a few times. The gene calls are TRBV29-1 and TRBJ2-5, with 7 bases matching TRBD1. Trimming at V came to 2 bases and at J to 2 bases, leaving 11 bases not matched to a gene. The germline CDR1 and CDR2 sequences are SQVTM and ANQGSEA. CDR3 size: 16 residues. CDR3 region: CSVESTGQVEQETQYF. The CDR3 DNA reads as TGCAGCGTTGAATCCACTGGACAGGTGGAACAAGAGACCCAGTACTTC.

The chain carries TRBV6-1 and TRBJ1-1; no firm D call. The CDR3 is made up of 14 amino acids. Germline lookup yields CDR1 MNHNS and CDR2 SASEGT. The V end was cut by 6 bases, the J end by 0 bases, with 11 bases between. The CDR3 spells CASSYERLNTEAFF. DNA of the CDR3: TGTGCCAGCAGCTATGAAAGGCTGAACACTGAAGCTTTCTTT.

This clone has more than one count but fewer than ten. V and J are TRBV10-1 and TRBJ1-1; D is possibly TRBD1 (6 bases). CDR1 and CDR2 from the germline V gene are WNHNN and SYGVQD (reference sequence). Between the trimmed V and J ends, which lost 6 bases and 2 bases, there was a span of 19 bases. CDR3 length equals 16 residues. CDR3 loop: CASSPGDRDFNTEAFF. Written as DNA, the CDR3 is TGCGCCAGCAGCCCAGGGGACCGGGATTTCAACACTGAAGCTTTCTTT.

The CDR3 loop is CASSGGAGSGEKLFF. In DNA, the CDR3 is TGTGCCAGCAGCGGGGGAGCAGGGAGTGGTGAAAAACTGTTTTTT. The chain recombines TRBV9 with TRBJ1-4; D might be TRBD1 (5 bases). Per germline, CDR1 SGDLS and CDR2 YYNGEE. V was pared by 3 bases and J by 7 bases, with 16 bases between. The CDR3 has 15 residues.

This sequence joins TRBV5-4 and TRBJ2-1; 15 bases line up with TRBD2. CDR1 and CDR2 from the germline V gene are SGHNT and YYREEE (reference sequence). Trimming removed 0 bases from V and 7 bases from J; junction bases left unmatched: 2. The CDR3 contains 16 residues. In DNA form, the CDR3 reads TGTGCCAGCAGCTTGGGGACTAGCGGGAGGGGGAATGAGCAGTTCTTC. Protein sequence: CASSLGTSGRGNEQFF.